The 17 T cell receptor beta chains reported below all come from one sample, sequenced in a study of blood T cells in healthy people across ages. For the second PCR, which ran for about 6 to 11 cycles, a sample-barcoded 5' primer and a J-beta primer mix were used. Via MiXCR, TCRdb re-called the 5' RACE reads, giving one row per CDR3 protein. The sample consists of 800,000 to 950,000 distinct CDR3 sequences, about 36% of them appearing once. What was sequenced was blood. These receptors all stem from a man aged 18 to 35 in good health.

DNA of the CDR3: TGTGCCAGCAGTCCCGAATTGACCACAGATACGCAGTATTTT. Its protein is CASSPELTTDTQYF. The chain links TRBV6-5 to TRBJ2-3, with unresolved D. The ends were cut back, 5 bases at V and 2 bases at J, with 11 bases in the middle. CDR1 and CDR2 (germline): MNHEY, SVGAGI. The length of the CDR3 is 14 residues.

Concerning this clonotype: With a much larger clone just one base away, this may be a read error. The genes are TRBV4-1 and TRBJ2-3; the match to TRBD2 covers 7 bases. The V gene's germline CDR1 is MGHRA and CDR2 YSYEKL. This CDR3 is 17 amino acids long. The CDR3 reads CASSQDVYPTSTDTRYF. Here the CDR3 DNA reads TGCGCCAGCAGCCAAGACGTCTACCCGACTAGCACAGATACGCGGTATTTT.

The V call is TRBV20-1, the J call TRBJ1-1; weak D call: TRBD1 (6 bases). V was cut by 6 bases and J by 1 base, with 9 bases left in between. The CDR3 runs to 12 residues. The germline V gene has CDR1 DFQATT and CDR2 SNEGSKA (reference sequence). This CDR3 is CSALQGNTEAFF. As DNA, the CDR3 is TGCAGTGCGCTACAGGGGAACACTGAAGCTTTCTTT.

With regard to this clonotype: Being one base from a much bigger clone, this may be a read error. The V gene is TRBV6-5, the J gene TRBJ1-6; 8 nucleotides align to TRBD1. This CDR3 is 15 amino acids long. The germline gives CDR1 MNHEY, CDR2 SVGAGI. CDR3 sequence (DNA): TGTGCCAGCAGTTCGCCGACAGGGGCGAATTCACCCCCCCACTTT. Protein product: CASSSPTGANSPPHF.

This chain uses TRBV25-1 with TRBJ2-1; tentative D call: TRBD1 (7 bases). The germline CDR1 and CDR2 sequences are MGHDK and SYGVNS. V dropped 6 bases and J dropped 7 bases, with 19 bases sitting between them. CDR3 length equals 15 residues. The CDR3 nucleotides read TGTGCCAGCAGCCACTATCGGGCAGGGGGGAATGAGCAGTTCTTC. Amino acid sequence: CASSHYRAGGNEQFF.

The chain joins TRBV4-1 to TRBJ1-1, with 7 bases identical to TRBD1. V dropped 0 bases and J dropped 2; count of bases not matched to a gene: 3. The germline CDR1 and CDR2 sequences are MGHRA and YSYEKL. CDR3 size: 15 residues. The CDR3 DNA reads as TGCGCCAGCAGCCAAGATACAGGGGAAAACACTGAAGCTTTCTTT. Translated: CASSQDTGENTEAFF.

This chain joins TRBV9 and TRBJ2-5; no firm D call. CDR1 and CDR2 (germline): SGDLS, YYNGEE. The CDR3 is 13 residues long. The ends were cut back, 3 bases at V and 5 bases at J, with 11 bases in the middle. The CDR3 DNA reads as TGTGCCAGCAGCGATGGCCCTGGGGAGACCCAGTACTTC. Its protein product is CASSDGPGETQYF.

V usage is TRBV9 and J usage is TRBJ1-2; D call uncertain. CDR3 length: 16 residues. V shed 4 bases and J shed 0 bases, with 16 bases lying between them. Germline-derived CDR1 and CDR2 are SGDLS and YYNGEE. This chain's CDR3 is CASSWPPEGPNYGYTF. The CDR3 coding sequence is TGTGCCAGCAGCTGGCCCCCTGAAGGGCCTAACTATGGCTACACCTTC.

The gene calls are TRBV6-5 and TRBJ1-1; D gene uncertain. V was clipped by 4 bases and J by 3 bases, with 15 bases between them. From germline, CDR1 is MNHEY and CDR2 SVGAGI. The CDR3 spans 15 residues. This CDR3 reads CASSSPSGEYTEAFF. The CDR3 coding sequence is TGTGCCAGCAGTTCTCCAAGTGGGGAGTACACTGAAGCTTTCTTT.

This clonotype was recorded a few times. The V and J genes are TRBV7-3 and TRBJ1-6; D is unresolved. Germline values: CDR1 SGHTA, CDR2 FQGTGA. The CDR3 contains 14 residues. V was cut by 1 base and J by 5 bases, with 6 bases left in between. CDR3 amino acids: CASSLNSDNSPLHF. CDR3 nucleotide sequence: TGTGCCAGCAGCTTAAACAGCGATAATTCACCCCTCCACTTT. Variable domain in full (rest from reference TRBV7-3 and TRBJ1-6): GAGVSQTPSNKVTEKGKYVELRCDPISGHTALYWYRQSLGQGPEFLIYFQGTGAADDSGLPNDRFFAVRPEGSVSTLKIQRTERGDSAVYLCASSLNSDNSPLHFGNGTRLTVT.

This clonotype showed up just a few times. The genes are TRBV7-9 and TRBJ2-3; 8 bases agree with TRBD2. There are 17 residues in the CDR3. Germline CDR1 and CDR2: SEHNR and FQNEAQ (reference sequence). Trimming cost V 0 bases and J 0 bases; bases outside gene matches: 5. For the CDR3, the DNA is TGTGCCAGCAGCTTAGCACGCGGGGGGCTTAGCACAGATACGCAGTATTTT. This gives the protein CASSLARGGLSTDTQYF.

This clonotype was recorded a few times. This rearrangement joins TRBV10-3 to TRBJ2-5; unclear D gene. CDR3 length: 13 residues. The ends were cut back, 0 bases at V and 3 bases at J, with 5 bases in the middle. Germline CDR1 and CDR2: ENHRY and SYGVKD. CDR3 coding DNA: TGTGCCATCAGTGAGTCCGGAGAAGAGACCCAGTACTTC. It encodes CAISESGEETQYF.

This rearrangement joins TRBV20-1 to TRBJ2-5; D is perhaps TRBD1 or TRBD2 (5 bases each). The CDR3 is 14 residues long. V was pared by 2 bases and J by 5 bases, with 15 bases between. Germline values: CDR1 DFQATT, CDR2 SNEGSKA (reference sequence). CDR3 in amino acids: CSARPSGPRETQYF. The CDR3 DNA is TGCAGTGCTAGACCCTCGGGGCCACGGGAGACCCAGTACTTC.

The V call is TRBV6-2 or TRBV6-3, the J call TRBJ1-1; D gene ambiguous. The V end was cut by 7 bases, the J end by 5 bases, with 8 bases between. Per the germline V gene, CDR1 is MNHEY and CDR2 is SVGEGT. The CDR3 is 11 residues long. The chain's CDR3 is CASKGKTEAFF. CDR3 nucleotide sequence: TGTGCCAGCAAGGGCAAAACTGAAGCTTTCTTT.

This clonotype was seen only a few times. V is TRBV11-2 and J is TRBJ2-7; maybe TRBD1 (6 bases). The CDR3 runs to 14 residues. V dropped 7 bases and J dropped 1 base, with 14 bases sitting between them. Germline V gene sequence: CDR1 SGHAT, CDR2 FQNNGV. The chain's CDR3 is CASNGYQGSYEQYF. The CDR3 DNA is TGTGCCAGCAATGGGTATCAGGGGTCCTACGAGCAGTACTTC.

V gene TRBV3-1 combines with J gene TRBJ1-2, with D uncertain. The CDR3 runs 15 residues. V lost 1 base and J lost 1, with 10 bases in between. Germline lookup yields CDR1 LGHDT and CDR2 YNNKEL (reference sequence). DNA for the CDR3: TGTGCCAGCAGCCAAGGTAGATTGAATAACTATGGCTACACCTTC. Protein: CASSQGRLNNYGYTF.

The chain employs TRBV30 and TRBJ1-6; D is unclear. The length of the CDR3 is 14 residues. Trimming pared 1 base from V and 2 bases from J, leaving 6 bases between. Germline values: CDR1 GTSNPN, CDR2 SVGIG (reference sequence). This chain's CDR3 is CAWSARAYNSPLHF. CDR3 sequence (DNA): TGTGCCTGGAGTGCCCGGGCCTATAATTCACCCCTCCACTTT.